Listed here are 30 T cell receptor beta chains from one sample, sequenced in a study of T cell responses to AZD1222 COVID-19 vaccine. Sequencing was performed with immunoSEQ multiplex PCR; in TCRdb, only in-frame clones are kept and a portion is missing. This sample has more than 85,000 clones, with approximately 90% found just once. The source was peripheral blood, collected on day 0 of AZD1222 vaccination. The receptors derive from an adult in good health.

The rearrangement joins TRBV6-4 to TRBJ2-7; D gene uncertain. The V and J ends lost 3 bases and 6 bases respectively, with 6 bases between them. Germline CDR1 is MRHNA and CDR2 is SNTAGT. There are 11 residues in the CDR3. The CDR3 here is CASSDLLEQYF. In nucleotides, the CDR3 is TGTGCCAGCAGTGATCTCCTCGAGCAGTACTTC.

The genes are TRBV9 and TRBJ1-6; D is uncertain. Trimming took 0 bases from V and 7 from J, leaving 11 bases between them. Germline CDR1 and CDR2: SGDLS and YYNGEE. CDR3 length equals 15 residues. CDR3 sequence (DNA): TGTGCCAGCAGCGTAGGAGGGCTAAGGAATTCACCCCTCCACTTT. Translated: CASSVGGLRNSPLHF. Full variable domain (remainder filled in from reference TRBV9 and TRBJ1-6): DSGVTQTPKHLITATGQRVTLRCSPRSGDLSVYWYQQSLDQGLQFLIQYYNGEERAKGNILERFSAQQFPDLHSELNLSSLELGDSALYFCASSVGGLRNSPLHFGNGTRLTVT.

V usage is TRBV6-5 and J usage is TRBJ1-2; no clear D. CDR1 and CDR2 (germline): MNHEY, SVGAGI. V was cut by 6 bases and J by 2 bases, with 4 bases left in between. CDR3 length: 11 amino acids. CDR3 region: CASSGNYGYTF. DNA for the CDR3: TGTGCCAGCAGCGGGAACTATGGCTACACCTTC.

The rearrangement links TRBV27 to TRBJ2-7; 8 bases match TRBD2. Germline CDR1 is MNHEY and CDR2 is SMNVEV (reference sequence). CDR3 length: 14 residues. With V trimmed by 8 bases and J by 4 bases, 10 bases remained unmatched. CDR3 in amino acids: CASQSATSGYEQYF. The CDR3 DNA follows: TGTGCCAGCCAAAGCGCCACTAGCGGTTACGAGCAGTACTTC.

This chain's CDR3 is CAINDRGWGEQYF. CDR3 in DNA: TGTGCCATCAATGACAGGGGTTGGGGCGAGCAGTACTTC. V gene TRBV10-3 combines with J gene TRBJ2-7; the match to TRBD1 covers 8 bases. The CDR3 consists of 13 residues. J was trimmed by 6 bases and V by 7 bases; bases with no gene match: 8. Germline CDR1 ENHRY, CDR2 SYGVKD.

The chain employs TRBV4-2 and TRBJ2-2; 7 bases fit TRBD2. V shed 4 bases, J shed 3 bases, and the junction held 14 bases outside the gene matches. The CDR3 loop spans 18 amino acids. Germline V gene data show CDR1 as LGHNA and CDR2 as YNFKEQ. DNA for the CDR3: TGTGCCAGCAGCCCCGCTTTATGGGCGGGAGTCGACACCGGGGAGCTGTTTTTT. Translating it yields CASSPALWAGVDTGELFF.

Turning to this clone: Other DNA sequences of this sample code for an identical CDR3. The chain employs TRBV19 and TRBJ1-5, with 11 bases identical to TRBD1. Unmatched junction bases numbered 5, after V lost 7 bases and J lost 6 bases. This CDR3 spans 14 amino acids. Germline-derived CDR1 and CDR2 are LNHDA and SQIVND (reference sequence). CDR3: CASNRGTGGQPQHF. The CDR3 DNA reads TGTGCCAGTAACAGGGGGACAGGGGGTCAGCCCCAGCATTTT.

The J gene is TRBJ2-2, the V gene TRBV7-2; TRBD2 aligns across 8 bases. The germline V gene encodes CDR1 SGHTA and CDR2 FQGNSA. V was clipped by 6 bases and J by 5 bases; unmatched bases: 8. The CDR3 covers 15 residues. CDR3 sequence (DNA): TGTGCCAGCAGTTCCGGACTAGCCCTAACCGGGGAGCTGTTTTTT. This encodes CASSSGLALTGELFF.

The rearrangement links TRBV5-6 to TRBJ1-2; 8 bases are a match to TRBD1. V shed 4 bases and J 2 bases; nucleotides not matched to a gene: 7. Looked up from germline, CDR1 is SGHDT and CDR2 is YYEEEE. The CDR3 runs to 15 residues. This chain's CDR3 is CASSLTGGMNYGYTF. The DNA for the CDR3 is TGTGCCAGCAGCCTAACAGGGGGGATGAACTATGGCTACACCTTC.

J is TRBJ2-7 and V is TRBV5-1, with TRBD1 matching 9 bases. V was pared by 7 bases and J by 3 bases, with 8 bases of the junction left unmatched. The CDR3 is 14 residues long. Per the germline V gene, CDR1 is SGHRS and CDR2 is YFSETQ. This chain's CDR3 is CASRQGEGNYEQYF. The CDR3 DNA is TGCGCCAGCCGACAGGGGGAAGGGAACTACGAGCAGTACTTC.

The rearrangement links TRBV20-1 to TRBJ1-5; TRBD1 is a possible D gene (6 bases). The length of the CDR3 is 12 residues. Germline assignment: CDR1 DFQATT and CDR2 SNEGSKA (reference sequence). Trimming left V 3 bases short and J 6 bases short, with 9 bases between. The CDR3 protein is CSASGGGQPQHF. CDR3 sequence (DNA): TGCAGTGCTAGTGGGGGCGGTCAGCCCCAGCATTTT.

This clone has a handful of counts. The V call is TRBV19, the J call TRBJ1-5, with TRBD1 identical over 9 bases. CDR3 length: 13 amino acids. V shed 8 bases, J shed 3 bases, and the junction held 2 bases outside the gene matches. Per germline, CDR1 LNHDA and CDR2 SQIVND (reference sequence). The CDR3 DNA reads TGTGCCAGTCGGACAGGGGCCAATCAGCCCCAGCATTTT. Its protein is CASRTGANQPQHF.

This chain joins TRBV19 and TRBJ2-5; 10 bases map to TRBD1. CDR1 is LNHDA, CDR2 SQIVND, per germline (reference sequence). The trim removed 6 bases at V and 7 bases at J, leaving 8 bases unmatched. CDR3 length: 14 amino acids. The CDR3 DNA reads as TGTGCCAGTAGGGTCGGGACAGGGGTGTTGACCCAGTACTTC. Encoded protein: CASRVGTGVLTQYF.

This clone was observed a single time. The chain links TRBV3-1 (or the pseudogene TRBV3-2) to TRBJ1-5; D uncertain. Germline-derived CDR1 and CDR2 are LGHDT and YNNKEL (reference sequence). The CDR3 is made up of 15 amino acids. The ends were cut back, 0 bases at V and 2 bases at J, with 8 bases in the middle. The chain's CDR3 is CASSQDRMGNQPQHF. In nucleotides, the CDR3 is TGTGCCAGCAGCCAAGACAGAATGGGCAATCAGCCCCAGCATTTT.

This clone has more than one count but fewer than ten. The gene calls are TRBV7-3 and TRBJ1-1; D uncertain. CDR1 is SGHTA, CDR2 FQGTGA, per germline. The CDR3 is made up of 13 amino acids. V was cut by 0 bases and J by 10 bases, with 12 bases left in between. The CDR3 DNA sequence: TGTGCCAGCAGCTTAACAAGTGGAAGTGGAGCTTTCTTT. Translation gives CASSLTSGSGAFF.

The chain recombines TRBV5-4 with TRBJ2-7, with 10 bases that match TRBD2. This CDR3 has 14 amino acids. Germline loops: CDR1 SGHNT, CDR2 YYREEE (reference sequence). Trimming cost V 4 bases and J 5 bases; bases outside gene matches: 6. The CDR3 bases are TGTGCCAGCAGCCTGAGCGGGAGGGAGCACGAGCAGTACTTC. Protein: CASSLSGREHEQYF.

V gene TRBV20-1 combines with J gene TRBJ2-7; D call uncertain. Deletions cut 3 bases from V and 2 bases from J, with 14 bases between. Germline CDR1 is DFQATT and CDR2 is SNEGSKA (reference sequence). The CDR3 sequence is 14 residues long. CDR3 amino acids: CSASVNYTTYEQYF. In DNA form, the CDR3 reads TGCAGTGCTAGTGTAAACTACACCACCTACGAGCAGTACTTC.

The gene calls are TRBV30 and TRBJ2-5, with 11 bases identical to TRBD1. The length of the CDR3 is 16 residues. The junction had 8 bases not matched to a gene; V was cut back by 1 base and J by 4 bases. Germline CDR1 and CDR2: GTSNPN and SVGIG (reference sequence). In DNA, the CDR3 is TGTGCCTGGAGTGCCCTCCGGGACAGGGGGAGAGAGACCCAGTACTTC. Protein product: CAWSALRDRGRETQYF. Supplemented by reference TRBV30 and TRBJ2-5, the full variable domain reads SQTIHQWPATLVQPVGSPLSLECTVEGTSNPNLYWYRQAAGRGLQLLFYSVGIGQISSEVPQNLSASRPQDRQFILSSKKLLLSDSGFYLCAWSALRDRGRETQYFGPGTRLLVL.

The chain employs TRBV19 and TRBJ2-5; D is possibly TRBD2 (5 bases). The CDR3 has 13 amino acids. Germline CDR1 and CDR2: LNHDA and SQIVND (reference sequence). V shed 5 bases and J shed 5 bases, with 12 bases lying between them. The CDR3 loop reads CASSRGERETQYF. The CDR3 DNA follows: TGTGCCAGTAGTCGGGGAGAACGGGAGACCCAGTACTTC.

J is TRBJ2-1 and V is TRBV28; no definite D call. The V gene's germline CDR1 is MDHEN and CDR2 SYDVKM. Trimming left V 7 bases short and J 0 bases short, with 13 bases between. The CDR3 has 15 amino acids. The CDR3 reads CASTPPGYSYNEQFF. The CDR3 coding sequence is TGTGCCAGCACCCCTCCGGGCTACTCCTACAATGAGCAGTTCTTC. Drawing the rest from reference TRBV28 and TRBJ2-1, the complete variable domain is DVKVTQSSRYLVKRTGEKVFLECVQDMDHENMFWYRQDPGLGLRLIYFSYDVKMKEKGDIPEGYSVSREKKERFSLILESASTNQTSMYLCASTPPGYSYNEQFFGPGTRLTVL.

This clone appeared once. V is TRBV20-1 and J is TRBJ2-6; D gene ambiguous. The CDR3 spans 14 residues. Looked up from germline, CDR1 is DFQATT and CDR2 is SNEGSKA (reference sequence). V lost 3 bases and J 0 bases, leaving 6 bases between the germline ends. The chain's CDR3 is CSASSVSGANVLTF. The CDR3 DNA reads TGCAGTGCTAGTTCGGTCTCTGGGGCCAACGTCCTGACTTTC.

This chain connects TRBV7-3 to TRBJ2-6; perhaps TRBD2 as D (5 bases). In germline, CDR1 is SGHTA, CDR2 FQGTGA. V lost 2 bases, J lost 2 bases, and 7 bases lay in between. The CDR3 extends over 15 amino acids. The CDR3 loop is CASSLGSAGANVLTF. The CDR3 DNA reads TGTGCCAGCAGCTTAGGTAGCGCTGGGGCCAACGTCCTGACTTTC. Full variable domain (rest looked up from reference TRBV7-3 and TRBJ2-6): GAGVSQTPSNKVTEKGKYVELRCDPISGHTALYWYRQSLGQGPEFLIYFQGTGAADDSGLPNDRFFAVRPEGSVSTLKIQRTERGDSAVYLCASSLGSAGANVLTFGAGSRLTVL.

Here the CDR3 DNA reads TGTGCCAGCAGGCCCTCTGGGGGGCGGATCGGGGAGCTGTTTTTT. It translates to CASRPSGGRIGELFF. V gene TRBV7-3 combines with J gene TRBJ2-2; possibly TRBD1 or TRBD2 for D (6 bases each). The CDR3 is 15 residues long. The V gene lost 6 bases and the J gene lost 7 bases, with 18 bases spanning the gap. CDR1 SGHTA and CDR2 FQGTGA come from the germline V gene. The entire variable domain, with the rest obtained from reference TRBV7-3 and TRBJ2-2, is as follows: GAGVSQTPSNKVTEKGKYVELRCDPISGHTALYWYRQSLGQGPEFLIYFQGTGAADDSGLPNDRFFAVRPEGSVSTLKIQRTERGDSAVYLCASRPSGGRIGELFFGEGSRLTVL.

The V call is TRBV7-7, the J call TRBJ2-2; maybe TRBD1 (5 bases). Germline CDR1 SSHAT, CDR2 FNYEAQ (reference sequence). CDR3 size: 13 residues. The germline V and J ends were trimmed by 6 bases and 5 bases, with 10 bases remaining between them. This CDR3 reads CASRLQGTGELFF. CDR3 sequence (DNA): TGTGCCAGCAGGCTCCAGGGTACCGGGGAGCTGTTTTTT.

The V gene is TRBV20-1, the J gene TRBJ1-2; D is perhaps TRBD1 (5 bases). The CDR3 is 13 amino acids. CDR1 and CDR2 from the germline V gene are DFQATT and SNEGSKA (reference sequence). Trimming stripped 3 bases from V and 3 bases from J, with 11 bases between. CDR3 sequence: CSASSGQDYGYTF. Written as DNA, the CDR3 is TGCAGTGCTAGTTCGGGGCAGGACTATGGCTACACCTTC.

The chain couples TRBV5-5 to TRBJ2-7; no reliable D call. The CDR3 loop spans 14 amino acids. V was clipped by 0 bases and J by 0 bases, with 7 bases between them. Looked up from germline, CDR1 is SGHKS and CDR2 is YYEKEE (reference sequence). Here the CDR3 reads CASSLDFFSYEQYF. DNA of the CDR3: TGTGCCAGCAGCTTGGATTTCTTCTCCTACGAGCAGTACTTC.

The chain joins TRBV24-1 to TRBJ2-3, with 7 bases matching TRBD1. J gave up 4 bases and V 3 bases, and 6 bases lay outside the gene matches. Germline V CDR1 and CDR2: KGHDR, SFDVKD. The CDR3 runs to 15 residues. The CDR3 DNA reads TGTGCCACCAGTGATCGACAGGGTTGGGCAGATACGCAGTATTTT. Translating gives CATSDRQGWADTQYF.

This sequence joins TRBV27 and TRBJ2-3; the D is unclear. Germline V CDR1 and CDR2: MNHEY, SMNVEV (reference sequence). The CDR3 runs to 14 residues. The V gene lost 5 bases and the J gene lost 2 bases, with 11 bases spanning the gap. This CDR3 is CASSPRPSTDTQYF. CDR3 in DNA: TGTGCCAGCAGTCCCCGGCCATCCACAGATACGCAGTATTTT.

The chain links TRBV24-1 to TRBJ2-5; D is uncertain. CDR3 length equals 14 residues. Germline CDR1 and CDR2: KGHDR and SFDVKD. V was clipped by 3 bases and J by 3 bases, with 10 bases between them. CDR3 sequence reads: CATSDRAPKETQYF. The CDR3 DNA reads TGTGCCACCAGTGATCGCGCACCGAAAGAGACCCAGTACTTC.

The rearrangement links TRBV5-4 to TRBJ1-2; TRBD1 is a possible D gene (5 bases). Germline-derived CDR1 and CDR2 are SGHNT and YYREEE (reference sequence). The CDR3 has 12 amino acids. Trimming took off 4 bases at V and 6 bases at J, with 10 bases between the two ends. This CDR3 reads CASSKGTDGYTF. CDR3 DNA: TGTGCCAGCAGCAAAGGGACTGATGGCTACACCTTC.